This T cell receptor (beta chain) derives from a study of post-analysis software for immune sequencing data. Whole-study results and caveats: Significantly lower normalized Chao1 diversity was seen in multiple sclerosis patients than in controls.

Worth noting for this clonotype: Its antigen is undetermined.

Unique molecular identifiers were built into the TCR beta cDNA libraries. TCRdb re-called the PCR reads through MiXCR, storing one row per CDR3 protein. Of 400,000 to 500,000 distinct CDR3 sequences in the sample, 35% to 45% were seen once. The clonotype originates from a girl aged 2-15 years with multiple sclerosis. The sequenced sample consisted of blood.

The CDR3 sequence: CASSLEWAEKLFF. The CDR3 DNA reads TGTGCCAGCAGCTTGGAATGGGCTGAAAAACTGTTTTTT. This sequence joins TRBV5-5 and TRBJ1-4; the D is unclear. The CDR3 consists of 13 residues. Germline lookup yields CDR1 SGHKS and CDR2 YYEKEE (reference sequence). V lost 0 bases to trimming and J lost 7 bases, with 7 bases between them.